The 21 T cell receptor beta chains below come from one sample, sequenced in a study of human T cells and chemical hapten exposure. The time point was: patch test 3, about 24 weeks after DPC sensitization. Treatment given: therapeutic diphenylcyclopropenone sensitization with weekly scalp DPC. TCRdb independently ran MiXCR on the RACE reads; one entry per CDR3 protein. This table holds fewer than 200,000 distinct CDR3 sequences, about a quarter found once. Sequences were derived from whole blood, sampled in connection with sensitization to the hapten diphenylcyclopropenone (DPC). The receptor set was obtained from a woman aged 18 to 35 with alopecia areata. Some clones in this sample may be carry-over from other donors' samples.

In this sample, this clonotype turned up a few times. The CDR3 DNA is TGTGCCAGCTCACCGGGCAGCAATCAGCCCCAGCATTTT. This translates into CASSPGSNQPQHF. This chain connects TRBV18 to TRBJ1-5, with unresolved D. The CDR3 spans 13 residues. Trimming stripped 3 bases from V and 1 base from J, with 4 bases between. Germline V gene lookup returns CDR1 KGHSH and CDR2 LQKENI.

Only a few counts were recorded for this clonotype. The rearrangement links TRBV2 to TRBJ2-7; no clear D gene. The germline CDR1 and CDR2 sequences are SNHLY and FYNNEI. This CDR3 has 10 amino acids. The ends were cut back, 4 bases at V and 2 bases at J, with 0 bases in the middle. Here the CDR3 reads CASSAYEQYF. In DNA, the CDR3 is TGTGCCAGCAGTGCCTACGAGCAGTACTTC.

A few counts support this clonotype. J is TRBJ1-4 and V is TRBV7-2; 8 bases are shared with TRBD1. The junction had 9 bases not matched to a gene; V was cut back by 5 bases and J by 7 bases. The CDR3 spans 15 residues. In germline, CDR1 is SGHTA, CDR2 FQGNSA. CDR3: CASSARQGRVEKLFF. DNA of the CDR3: TGTGCCAGCAGCGCCAGACAGGGGAGAGTTGAAAAACTGTTTTTT. Using reference TRBV7-2 and TRBJ1-4 for the parts outside the CDR3, the full variable domain is GAGVSQSPSNKVTEKGKDVELRCDPISGHTALYWYRQSLGQGLEFLIYFQGNSAPDKSGLPSDRFSAERTGGSVSTLTIQRTQQEDSAVYLCASSARQGRVEKLFFGSGTQLSVL.

The rearrangement uses TRBV7-6 and TRBJ2-7; D ambiguous. CDR1 is SGHVS and CDR2 is FNYEAQ in the germline V gene. The CDR3 has 14 residues. Trimming removed 6 bases at V and 2 bases at J, with 14 bases between. CDR3 sequence reads: CASSSTQEPYEQYF. The CDR3 coding sequence is TGTGCCAGCAGTTCAACCCAGGAACCCTACGAGCAGTACTTC.

This clonotype was found a few times. This chain uses TRBV24-1 with TRBJ2-5; D is possibly TRBD2 (6 bases). V lost 4 bases and J lost 5, with 13 bases in between. This CDR3 is built from 14 residues. CDR1 KGHDR and CDR2 SFDVKD come from the germline V gene. CDR3 nucleotides: TGTGCCACCAGTGACCGGGGGTCGGAGGAGACCCAGTACTTC. Protein: CATSDRGSEETQYF.

The chain's CDR3 is CSVERDIKSGGYTF. For the CDR3, the DNA is TGCAGCGTTGAGCGGGACATCAAAAGCGGGGGCTACACCTTC. The V call is TRBV29-1, the J call TRBJ1-2; the D gene is possibly TRBD1 (6 bases). The V and J ends lost 3 bases and 8 bases respectively, with 19 bases between them. Germline V lookup: CDR1 SQVTM, CDR2 ANQGSEA. The CDR3 consists of 14 residues.

This clonotype was detected only once. This chain connects TRBV7-2 to TRBJ2-5; D is ambiguous. The CDR3 sequence is 11 residues long. The germline gives CDR1 SGHTA, CDR2 FQGNSA. V was cut by 6 bases and J by 4 bases, with 6 bases left in between. The CDR3 loop reads CASRGLETQYF. The CDR3 DNA reads TGTGCCAGCAGGGGATTAGAGACCCAGTACTTC.

The chain has TRBV7-2 and TRBJ2-1, with a possible D match to TRBD1 (5 bases). CDR3 length: 15 amino acids. Germline loops: CDR1 SGHTA, CDR2 FQGNSA. The germline V and J ends were trimmed by 3 bases and 10 bases, with 19 bases remaining between them. In nucleotides, the CDR3 is TGTGCCAGCAGCTTCATCCGCACCGGACATCCAGAGCAGTTCTTC. Its translation: CASSFIRTGHPEQFF.

The V and J genes are TRBV29-1 and TRBJ2-7; 7 bases are shared with TRBD1. V lost 5 bases and J lost 1; bases outside the gene matches: 8. Germline lookup yields CDR1 SQVTM and CDR2 ANQGSEA. This CDR3 is built from 14 residues. This CDR3 reads CSVQSQTGSYEQYF. The CDR3 DNA sequence: TGCAGCGTTCAAAGTCAGACAGGGTCCTACGAGCAGTACTTC.

The chain joins TRBV7-2 to TRBJ2-3; 9 bases match TRBD2. CDR1 and CDR2 (germline): SGHTA, FQGNSA. The CDR3 is 15 amino acids. V was pared by 3 bases and J by 4 bases, with 5 bases of the junction left unmatched. This CDR3 reads CASSLTSGGSDTQYF. CDR3 DNA sequence: TGTGCCAGCAGCTTGACCAGCGGGGGGTCAGATACGCAGTATTTT.

This clonotype was detected a few times. The chain uses TRBV13 and TRBJ2-1; the D gene is possibly TRBD1 (6 bases). The CDR3 has 20 residues. Per the germline V gene, CDR1 is PRHDT and CDR2 is FYEKMQ (reference sequence). Trimming stripped 5 bases from V and 10 bases from J, with 36 bases between. CDR3 nucleotides: TGTGCCAGCAGCCGAGGGGGAAGGGGACCGATCCAACCGGGCCTGCAGGAGCAGTTCTTC. This codes for CASSRGGRGPIQPGLQEQFF.

The rearrangement joins TRBV2 to TRBJ1-1; D perhaps matches TRBD1 (5 bases). Germline CDR1 is SNHLY and CDR2 is FYNNEI. The V and J ends lost 4 bases and 4 bases respectively, with 10 bases between them. The length of the CDR3 is 13 residues. CDR3 nucleotides: TGTGCCAGCAGTGGATCCAGGGCCACTGAAGCTTTCTTT. Its protein product is CASSGSRATEAFF.

This clonotype occurred many times. The J gene is TRBJ1-1, the V gene TRBV3-1, with D unresolved. The CDR3 has 13 residues. V was trimmed by 1 base and J by 6 bases, leaving 9 bases between them. Per the germline V gene, CDR1 is LGHDT and CDR2 is YNNKEL (reference sequence). CDR3 protein: CASSQVISPEAFF. The CDR3 DNA sequence: TGTGCCAGCAGCCAAGTAATTAGCCCTGAAGCTTTCTTT. Supplemented by reference TRBV3-1 and TRBJ1-1, the full variable domain reads DTAVSQTPKYLVTQMGNDKSIKCEQNLGHDTMYWYKQDSKKFLKIMFSYNNKELIINETVPNRFSPKSPDKAHLNLHINSLELGDSAVYFCASSQVISPEAFFGQGTRLTVV.

CDR3: CSVEESVTGLNEQFF. For the CDR3, the DNA is TGCAGCGTTGAAGAGTCCGTGACAGGGCTAAATGAGCAGTTCTTC. The chain carries TRBV29-1 and TRBJ2-1; 7 bases align to TRBD1. The germline gives CDR1 SQVTM, CDR2 ANQGSEA. V was clipped by 0 bases and J by 7 bases; unmatched bases: 9. CDR3 length: 15 amino acids.

The J gene is TRBJ1-2, the V gene TRBV6-2 or TRBV6-3; 7 nucleotides line up with TRBD1. In germline, CDR1 is MNHEY, CDR2 SVGEGT. The CDR3 has 17 residues. Germline trimming cut 4 bases from V and 5 bases from J; bases unmatched to any gene: 16. The CDR3 sequence is CASSSTNRLDRRYGYTF. Here the CDR3 DNA reads TGTGCCAGCAGTTCTACCAACCGTTTGGACAGGAGGTATGGCTACACCTTC.

This clonotype was observed a handful of times. The chain couples TRBV24-1 to TRBJ2-1, with TRBD2 matching over 10 bases. V was clipped by 5 bases and J by 8 bases; unmatched bases: 5. The germline V gene encodes CDR1 KGHDR and CDR2 SFDVKD. The CDR3 is made up of 14 amino acids. Here the CDR3 reads CATSASGSGDEQFF. In DNA, the CDR3 is TGTGCCACCAGTGCTAGCGGGAGTGGCGATGAGCAGTTCTTC.

This clonotype was recorded a few times. The chain combines TRBV6-2 or TRBV6-3 with TRBJ2-4, with TRBD1 matching over 8 bases. The ends lost 2 bases at V and 2 bases at J; junction bases unmatched: 5. The CDR3 consists of 16 residues. Germline V CDR1 and CDR2: MNHEY, SVGEGT. The CDR3 nucleotides are TGTGCCAGCAGTTACCGACAGGGGTGGACCAAAAACATTCAGTACTTC. It codes for CASSYRQGWTKNIQYF.

The chain recombines TRBV12-3 or TRBV12-4 with TRBJ1-1; 10 bases match TRBD1. The V segment lost 5 bases and the J segment 0 bases; nucleotides outside the gene matches: 9. This CDR3 is built from 17 residues. The CDR3 loop reads CASSVGQGLRMNTEAFF. The CDR3, as DNA: TGTGCCAGCAGTGTGGGACAGGGGCTCCGTATGAACACTGAAGCTTTCTTT.

The rearrangement joins TRBV12-5 to TRBJ1-1, with D uncertain. Germline CDR1 LGHNT, CDR2 FRNRAP. V was trimmed by 6 bases and J by 4 bases, leaving 6 bases between them. The CDR3 loop spans 11 amino acids. CDR3 amino acids: CASGPGTEAFF. The CDR3 DNA is TGTGCTAGTGGACCCGGCACTGAAGCTTTCTTT.

The gene calls are TRBV6-2 or TRBV6-3 and TRBJ2-1; TRBD2 matches at 13 bases. Losses at the gene ends were 5 bases for V and 0 bases for J; bases not matched to a gene: 13. Germline assignment: CDR1 MNHEY and CDR2 SVGEGT. The CDR3 sequence is 20 residues long. The CDR3 nucleotides are TGTGCCAGCAGTCAGCCCCCGAGACTAGCGGGGGGCTTCTCCTACAATGAGCAGTTCTTC. It codes for CASSQPPRLAGGFSYNEQFF.

This clonotype showed up just a few times. The V and J genes are TRBV4-3 and TRBJ2-5; D perhaps matches TRBD1 (5 bases). V lost 4 bases to trimming and J lost 0 bases, with 12 bases between them. CDR1 LGHNA and CDR2 YSLEER come from the germline V gene. The CDR3 totals 15 residues. CDR3 in amino acids: CASSLRATYQETQYF. In DNA, the CDR3 is TGCGCCAGCAGCCTCAGGGCCACTTACCAAGAGACCCAGTACTTC.